This TCR beta chain was found in a study of sequential checkpoint blockade in melanoma. Measured with immunoSEQ multiplex PCR; TCRdb has only the in-frame clones, and not every one. This repertoire shows over 10,000 clones, roughly 86% found once; its top ten account for 27%. Trimming cost V 5 bases and J 1 base, with 17 bases left between them. The CDR3 extends over 16 amino acids. CDR1 is SEHNR, CDR2 FQNEAQ, per germline (reference sequence). Regarding treatment: randomized to nivolumab then ipilimumab (arm A) or the reverse (arm B). The chain couples TRBV7-9 to TRBJ1-2, with D possibly being TRBD1 (5 bases). The sequenced sample was CD8+ T cells sorted from blood (inferred from file names), obtained from a patient given nivolumab and ipilimumab in sequence. The TCR was taken from a human donor with melanoma. CDR3 residues: CASSASGGSDNYGYTF. Written as DNA, the CDR3 is TGTGCCAGCAGCGCAAGCGGGGGATCCGATAACTATGGCTACACCTTC.